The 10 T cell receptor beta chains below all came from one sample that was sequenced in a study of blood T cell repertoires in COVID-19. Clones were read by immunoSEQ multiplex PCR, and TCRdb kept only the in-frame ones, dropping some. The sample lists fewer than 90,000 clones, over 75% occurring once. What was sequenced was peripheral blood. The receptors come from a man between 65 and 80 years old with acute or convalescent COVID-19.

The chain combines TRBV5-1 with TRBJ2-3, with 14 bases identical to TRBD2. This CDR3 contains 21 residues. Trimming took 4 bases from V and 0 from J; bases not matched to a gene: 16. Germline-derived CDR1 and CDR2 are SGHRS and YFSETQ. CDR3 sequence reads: CASSLRRLAGGTTVSTDTQYF. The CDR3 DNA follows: TGCGCCAGCAGCCTCCGTCGACTAGCGGGGGGGACCACAGTTAGCACAGATACGCAGTATTTT.

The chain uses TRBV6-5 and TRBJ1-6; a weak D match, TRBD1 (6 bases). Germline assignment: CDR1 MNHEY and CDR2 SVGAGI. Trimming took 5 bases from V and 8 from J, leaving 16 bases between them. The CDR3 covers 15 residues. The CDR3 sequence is CASSPTRDTDSPLHF. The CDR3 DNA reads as TGTGCCAGCAGTCCCACCCGGGACACGGATTCACCCCTCCACTTT.

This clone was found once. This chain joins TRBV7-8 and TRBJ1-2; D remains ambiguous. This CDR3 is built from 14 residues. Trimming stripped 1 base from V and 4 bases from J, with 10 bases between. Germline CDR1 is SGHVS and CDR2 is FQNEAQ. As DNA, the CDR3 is TGTGCCAGCAGCTTAGAGCTACAGCCCTATGGCTACACCTTC. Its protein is CASSLELQPYGYTF.

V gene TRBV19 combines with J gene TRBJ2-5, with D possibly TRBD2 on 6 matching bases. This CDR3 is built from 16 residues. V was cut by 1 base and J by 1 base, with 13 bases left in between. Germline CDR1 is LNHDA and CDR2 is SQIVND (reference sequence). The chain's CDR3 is CASSIGRGRRQETQYF. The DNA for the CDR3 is TGTGCCAGTAGTATAGGGCGGGGCAGACGCCAAGAGACCCAGTACTTC. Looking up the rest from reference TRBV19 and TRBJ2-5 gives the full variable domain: DGGITQSPKYLFRKEGQNVTLSCEQNLNHDAMYWYRQDPGQGLRLIYYSQIVNDFQKGDIAEGYSVSREKKESFPLTVTSAQKNPTAFYLCASSIGRGRRQETQYFGPGTRLLVL.

The CDR3 loop is CASSFYGQARGTGELFF. The CDR3 DNA is TGCGCCAGCAGCTTCTATGGACAGGCTCGGGGCACCGGGGAGCTGTTTTTT. V and J are TRBV5-1 and TRBJ2-2, with 7 bases aligning to TRBD1. The CDR3 contains 17 residues. The germline CDR1 and CDR2 sequences are SGHRS and YFSETQ. The V and J ends lost 2 bases and 4 bases, in that order; junction bases with no gene match: 11.

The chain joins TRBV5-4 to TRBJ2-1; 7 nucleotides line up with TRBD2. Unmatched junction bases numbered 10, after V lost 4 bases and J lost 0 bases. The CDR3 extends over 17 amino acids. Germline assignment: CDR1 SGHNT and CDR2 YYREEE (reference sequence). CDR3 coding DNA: TGTGCCAGCAGCCCGAAGGATGCTAGCGGCTCCTACAATGAGCAGTTCTTC. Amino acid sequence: CASSPKDASGSYNEQFF.

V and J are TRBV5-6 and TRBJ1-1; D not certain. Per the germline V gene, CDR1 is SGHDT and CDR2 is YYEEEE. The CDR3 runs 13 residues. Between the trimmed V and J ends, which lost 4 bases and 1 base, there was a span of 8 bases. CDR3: CASSGSANTEAFF. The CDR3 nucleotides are TGTGCCAGCAGCGGGAGTGCGAACACTGAAGCTTTCTTT.

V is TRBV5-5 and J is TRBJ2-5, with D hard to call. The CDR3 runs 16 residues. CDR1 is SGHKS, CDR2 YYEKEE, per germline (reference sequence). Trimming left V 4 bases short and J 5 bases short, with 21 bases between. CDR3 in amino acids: CASSLTPYSSSETQYF. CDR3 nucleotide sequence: TGTGCCAGCAGCCTGACCCCATACAGTTCATCGGAGACCCAGTACTTC. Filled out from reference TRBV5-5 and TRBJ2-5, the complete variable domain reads DAGVTQSPTHLIKTRGQQVTLRCSPISGHKSVSWYQQVLGQGPQFIFQYYEKEERGRGNFPDRFSARQFPNYSSELNVNALLLGDSALYLCASSLTPYSSSETQYFGPGTRLLVL.

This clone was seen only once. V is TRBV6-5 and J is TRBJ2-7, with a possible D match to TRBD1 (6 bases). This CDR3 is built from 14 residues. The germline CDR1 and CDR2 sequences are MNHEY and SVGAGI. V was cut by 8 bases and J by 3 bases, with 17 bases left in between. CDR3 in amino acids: CASPRGGPVYEQYF. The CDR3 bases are TGTGCCAGCCCTAGAGGGGGACCAGTCTACGAGCAGTACTTC.

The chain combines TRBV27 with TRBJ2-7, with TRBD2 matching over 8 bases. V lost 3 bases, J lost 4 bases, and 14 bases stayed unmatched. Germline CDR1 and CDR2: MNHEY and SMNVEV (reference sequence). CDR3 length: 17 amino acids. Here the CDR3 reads CASSLTGGSGSIYEQYF. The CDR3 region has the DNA TGTGCCAGCAGTTTGACGGGAGGGTCCGGGTCTATTTACGAGCAGTACTTC.